Presented here are 4 T cell receptor beta chains from one specimen sequenced in a study of blood T cell repertoires in COVID-19. The protocol was immunoSEQ multiplex PCR, while the TCRdb copy is restricted to in-frame clones and leaves out a portion. The sample records some 150,000 clones, about 89% being singletons. The sample comprised peripheral blood. All receptors derive from a man in his 60s with acute or convalescent COVID-19.

This chain links TRBV19 with TRBJ1-2; D uncertain. This CDR3 is built from 13 residues. The germline V gene has CDR1 LNHDA and CDR2 SQIVND (reference sequence). V lost 4 bases and J lost 4, with 10 bases in between. The CDR3 nucleotides are TGTGCCAGTAGTACCCCGGGGTCCTATGGCTACACCTTC. It specifies CASSTPGSYGYTF. Looking up the rest from reference TRBV19 and TRBJ1-2 gives the full variable domain: DGGITQSPKYLFRKEGQNVTLSCEQNLNHDAMYWYRQDPGQGLRLIYYSQIVNDFQKGDIAEGYSVSREKKESFPLTVTSAQKNPTAFYLCASSTPGSYGYTFGSGTRLTVV.

The chain joins TRBV24-1 to TRBJ1-2, with D perhaps TRBD1 (6 bases). The V gene lost 4 bases and the J gene lost 8 bases, with 16 bases spanning the gap. This CDR3 spans 14 amino acids. The V gene's germline CDR1 is KGHDR and CDR2 SFDVKD. Here the CDR3 reads CATSDSRGLGGYTF. The CDR3 DNA is TGTGCCACCAGTGACTCCAGGGGATTGGGAGGCTACACCTTC.

J is TRBJ1-5 and V is TRBV19, with D possibly matching TRBD1 (5 bases). The CDR3 has 14 residues. Germline lookup yields CDR1 LNHDA and CDR2 SQIVND (reference sequence). With 5 bases removed from V and 7 bases from J, the gap between germline ends came to 15 bases. The CDR3, as DNA: TGTGCCAGTAGTCTGCAGGGAAGATGGCAGCCCCAGCATTTT. Protein: CASSLQGRWQPQHF.

V and J are TRBV6-2 or TRBV6-3 and TRBJ2-5; TRBD2 matches 13 bases. There are 15 residues in the CDR3. V shed 6 bases and J 5 bases; nucleotides not matched to a gene: 6. Per the germline V gene, CDR1 is MNHEY and CDR2 is SVGEGT. This CDR3 reads CASSRGLAGVETQYF. The CDR3 bases are TGTGCCAGCAGCCGCGGACTAGCGGGGGTGGAGACCCAGTACTTC.